This entry lists 21 T cell receptor beta chains sequenced from one sample in a study of long-term antiretroviral therapy in people with HIV. A v3.0 immunoSEQ assay was performed at survey level. Clones were read by immunoSEQ multiplex PCR, and TCRdb kept only the in-frame ones, dropping some. In the table there are tens of thousands of clones, about 95% of which are singletons. Sequencing used unsorted PBMCs, obtained 3.7 years after starting antiretroviral therapy. These receptors all stem from a woman in her fifties or sixties with HIV.

The chain has TRBV2 and TRBJ1-1; the D is unclear. V lost 7 bases and J lost 1, with 10 bases in between. The CDR3 has 13 residues. The germline V gene encodes CDR1 SNHLY and CDR2 FYNNEI. The CDR3 protein is CASNTEGNTEAFF. The CDR3 DNA follows: TGTGCCAGCAACACAGAAGGGAACACTGAAGCTTTCTTT.

The DNA of the CDR3 is TGTGCCAGCAGTCCTCCGGGACAGGTCTATGGCTACACCTTC. This codes for CASSPPGQVYGYTF. This sequence joins TRBV28 and TRBJ1-2; 8 bases are shared with TRBD1. V shed 5 bases, J shed 4 bases, and the junction held 6 bases outside the gene matches. CDR3 size: 14 residues. Germline values: CDR1 MDHEN, CDR2 SYDVKM.

This rearrangement joins TRBV7-2 to TRBJ1-2; D gene unclear. This CDR3 has 13 residues. CDR1 SGHTA and CDR2 FQGNSA come from the germline V gene. V was trimmed by 1 base and J by 2 bases, leaving 5 bases between them. CDR3 region: CASSLDKNYGYTF. The CDR3 DNA sequence: TGTGCCAGCAGCTTAGACAAGAACTATGGCTACACCTTC.

This rearrangement joins TRBV29-1 to TRBJ2-2, with 7 bases lining up with TRBD2. This CDR3 comprises 13 residues. Germline V gene sequence: CDR1 SQVTM, CDR2 ANQGSEA. The CDR3 DNA reads as TGCTCCGGAGGGGAGGGTTTCACCGGGGAGCTGTTTTTT. Protein sequence: CSGGEGFTGELFF.

V usage is TRBV10-2 and J usage is TRBJ1-1; D is perhaps TRBD1 (5 bases). The CDR3 has 13 residues. Germline CDR1 is WSHSY and CDR2 is SAAADI. Trimming left V 4 bases short and J 4 bases short, with 10 bases between. CDR3 nucleotide sequence: TGCGCCAGCAGTGGAGCGGGGGTCACTGAAGCTTTCTTT. This translates into CASSGAGVTEAFF.

The rearrangement joins TRBV25-1 to TRBJ2-7, with D perhaps TRBD1 (5 bases). The CDR3 length is 16 residues. Trimming cost V 4 bases and J 5 bases, with 21 bases left between them. Germline CDR1 reads MGHDK; CDR2 reads SYGVNS. The CDR3 nucleotides read TGTGCCAGCAGTGGTCCTACGGCAGGGAAGGAAAACGAGCAGTACTTC. It translates to CASSGPTAGKENEQYF.

This chain connects TRBV6-6 to TRBJ1-4; TRBD1 aligns across 7 bases. V lost 11 bases to trimming and J lost 4 bases; unmatched junction nucleotides: 7. CDR3 size: 13 residues. Germline values: CDR1 MNHNY, CDR2 SVGAGI (reference sequence). This CDR3 is CAGQGVYNEKLFF. As DNA, the CDR3 is TGTGCCGGCCAGGGGGTCTATAATGAAAAACTGTTTTTT.

The chain has TRBV5-6 and TRBJ1-6, with D possibly being TRBD1 (5 bases). Trimming took off 0 bases at V and 0 bases at J, with 13 bases between the two ends. Germline-derived CDR1 and CDR2 are SGHDT and YYEEEE. The CDR3 is 18 amino acids. The CDR3: CASSLGTLGSSYNSPLHF. The CDR3 bases are TGTGCCAGCAGCTTGGGGACATTGGGGAGCTCCTATAATTCACCCCTCCACTTT.

The chain has TRBV10-3 and TRBJ2-5; D is uncertain. V lost 4 bases and J 5 bases, leaving 11 bases between the germline ends. Germline-derived CDR1 and CDR2 are ENHRY and SYGVKD. The CDR3 runs 13 residues. CDR3 residues: CAISGWDGETQYF. Here the CDR3 DNA reads TGTGCCATCAGTGGGTGGGATGGGGAGACCCAGTACTTC.

The V and J genes are TRBV30 and TRBJ2-3; D is uncertain. CDR1 GTSNPN and CDR2 SVGIG come from the germline V gene (reference sequence). The CDR3 runs 15 residues. V was clipped by 0 bases and J by 5 bases, with 15 bases between them. This chain's CDR3 is CAWSVLRAPGDTQYF. The CDR3 DNA is TGTGCCTGGAGTGTACTGAGAGCCCCGGGAGATACGCAGTATTTT. Using reference TRBV30 and TRBJ2-3 for the parts outside the CDR3, the full variable domain is SQTIHQWPATLVQPVGSPLSLECTVEGTSNPNLYWYRQAAGRGLQLLFYSVGIGQISSEVPQNLSASRPQDRQFILSSKKLLLSDSGFYLCAWSVLRAPGDTQYFGPGTRLTVL.

The chain combines TRBV7-3 with TRBJ2-1, with 11 nucleotides matching TRBD2. Trimming took 2 bases from V and 10 from J; bases not matched to a gene: 7. This CDR3 is built from 15 residues. CDR1 is SGHTA, CDR2 FQGTGA, per germline. This CDR3 reads CASSLPLAGAEEQFF. DNA for the CDR3: TGTGCCAGCAGCTTACCACTAGCGGGGGCGGAGGAGCAGTTCTTC.

This chain connects TRBV30 to TRBJ2-3; no reliable D call. V was trimmed by 4 bases and J by 5 bases, leaving 7 bases between them. The CDR3 consists of 11 residues. Germline CDR1 GTSNPN, CDR2 SVGIG (reference sequence). This CDR3 is CAWMGLDTQYF. CDR3 in DNA: TGTGCCTGGATGGGCTTAGATACGCAGTATTTT.

This chain uses TRBV4-2 with TRBJ2-1; TRBD1 agrees at 9 bases. This CDR3 has 18 amino acids. Germline lookup yields CDR1 LGHNA and CDR2 YNFKEQ. V trimming: 0 bases; J trimming: 6 bases; junction bases outside the gene matches: 12. The CDR3 spells CASSQDSLGDREGNEQFF. The CDR3 DNA sequence: TGTGCCAGCAGCCAAGATTCCCTAGGGGACAGGGAAGGCAATGAGCAGTTCTTC.

The J gene is TRBJ1-2, the V gene TRBV5-1; maybe TRBD1 (5 bases). Germline-derived CDR1 and CDR2 are SGHRS and YFSETQ. The CDR3 is 14 amino acids. V was shortened by 0 bases and J by 5 bases, with 11 bases between the two germline ends. The CDR3 nucleotides read TGCGCCAGCAGCTTGGACCAGGGCGGTTATGGCTACACCTTC. Protein sequence: CASSLDQGGYGYTF.

The chain combines TRBV11-2 with TRBJ1-6; 7 bases fit TRBD1. The V and J ends lost 0 bases and 7 bases, in that order; junction bases with no gene match: 6. The CDR3 spans 16 residues. Germline V CDR1 and CDR2: SGHAT, FQNNGV. The CDR3 sequence: CASSLDVGRGNSPLHF. The CDR3 region has the DNA TGTGCCAGCAGCTTAGATGTGGGCAGGGGGAATTCACCCCTCCACTTT.

The chain links TRBV7-9 to TRBJ2-5; weak D call: TRBD1 (7 bases). Germline V gives CDR1 SEHNR, CDR2 FQNEAQ (reference sequence). Trimming left V 3 bases short and J 0 bases short, with 11 bases between. The CDR3 is 15 amino acids. The CDR3 sequence is CASSLGGQNQETQYF. For the CDR3, the DNA is TGTGCCAGCAGCTTGGGGGGACAGAACCAAGAGACCCAGTACTTC.

This clone was counted a single time. The chain links TRBV4-1 to TRBJ1-5; TRBD1 is a possible D gene (6 bases). The ends were cut back, 0 bases at V and 1 base at J, with 10 bases in the middle. The CDR3 sequence is 16 residues long. Per the germline V gene, CDR1 is MGHRA and CDR2 is YSYEKL. DNA of the CDR3: TGCGCCAGCAGCCAAGAACAACAGGGAAGCAATCAGCCCCAGCATTTT. This codes for CASSQEQQGSNQPQHF.

The chain recombines TRBV4-1 with TRBJ2-1; TRBD2 matches at 10 bases. Germline V gene data show CDR1 as MGHRA and CDR2 as YSYEKL. Trimming cost V 4 bases and J 0 bases; bases outside gene matches: 3. CDR3 size: 16 residues. In DNA, the CDR3 is TGCGCCAGCAGCCCACTAGCGGGGAGCTCCTACAATGAGCAGTTCTTC. It codes for CASSPLAGSSYNEQFF.

The chain joins TRBV6-1 to TRBJ1-5, with a tentative D call TRBD1 (6 bases). V lost 4 bases and J 5 bases, leaving 18 bases between the germline ends. CDR1 is MNHNS, CDR2 SASEGT, per germline. CDR3 length: 16 amino acids. In DNA form, the CDR3 reads TGTGCCAGCAGTGCCATATCAGGGGCCCCCCATCAGCCCCAGCATTTT. Translating gives CASSAISGAPHQPQHF.

The chain is built from TRBV5-1 and TRBJ1-1; TRBD1 might be the D (5 bases). V was shortened by 4 bases and J by 1 base, with 11 bases between the two germline ends. The CDR3 extends over 14 amino acids. The germline CDR1 and CDR2 sequences are SGHRS and YFSETQ. The CDR3 is CASSPGLTNTEAFF. The CDR3 DNA reads as TGCGCCAGCAGCCCGGGACTGACGAACACTGAAGCTTTCTTT.

The chain joins TRBV2 to TRBJ1-5; D not certain. V gave up 1 base and J gave up 6 bases, with 10 bases separating them. The CDR3 is 14 residues long. Germline CDR1 SNHLY, CDR2 FYNNEI. The DNA for the CDR3 is TGTGCCAGCAGTGAAGTGCAGGCCACTCAGCCCCAGCATTTT. Residues: CASSEVQATQPQHF.